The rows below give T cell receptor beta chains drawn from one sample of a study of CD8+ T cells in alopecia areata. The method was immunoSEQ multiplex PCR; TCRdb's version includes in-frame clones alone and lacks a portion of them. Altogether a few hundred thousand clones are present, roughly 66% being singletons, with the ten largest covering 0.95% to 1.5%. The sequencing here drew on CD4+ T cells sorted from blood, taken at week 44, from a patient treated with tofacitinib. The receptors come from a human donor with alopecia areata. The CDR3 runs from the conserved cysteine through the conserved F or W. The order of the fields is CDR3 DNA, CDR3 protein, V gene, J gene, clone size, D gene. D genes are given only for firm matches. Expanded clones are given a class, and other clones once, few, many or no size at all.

CDR3 DNA: TGTGCCAGCAGTGAAGTGGCAGGGGCAGATACGCAGTATTTT
CDR3 protein: CASSEVAGADTQYF
V gene: TRBV2
J gene: TRBJ2-3
clone size: NA
D gene: NA

CDR3 DNA: TGTGCCAGCAGCTTATTAGCGACCCCCCTCAATGAGCAGTTCTTC
CDR3 protein: CASSLLATPLNEQFF
V gene: TRBV7-7
J gene: TRBJ2-1
clone size: few
D gene: NA

CDR3 DNA: TGTGCCAGCAGGCTTTCGGGCAACGCGAACACCGGGGAGCTGTTTTTT
CDR3 protein: CASRLSGNANTGELFF
V gene: TRBV28
J gene: TRBJ2-2
clone size: NA
D gene: NA

CDR3 DNA: TGCGCCAGCAGCCAAGTTTGGCATGAGCAGTTCTTC
CDR3 protein: CASSQVWHEQFF
V gene: TRBV4-1
J gene: TRBJ2-1
clone size: once
D gene: NA

CDR3 DNA: TGTGCCAGCAGCTTAGCGGTCTCAGGTTCGAATAGCAATCAGCCCCAGCATTTT
CDR3 protein: CASSLAVSGSNSNQPQHF
V gene: TRBV7-8
J gene: TRBJ1-5
clone size: NA
D gene: NA

CDR3 DNA: TGTGCCAGCAGCGAGGGAGGGCTTAATGAAAAACTGTTTTTT
CDR3 protein: CASSEGGLNEKLFF
V gene: TRBV11-2
J gene: TRBJ1-4
clone size: NA
D gene: NA

CDR3 DNA: TGCGCCAGCAGCCTGGGAGACCAGAGGGATGAGCAGTTCTTC
CDR3 protein: CASSLGDQRDEQFF
V gene: TRBV5-1
J gene: TRBJ2-1
clone size: NA
D gene: NA

CDR3 DNA: TGTGCCAGCAGCTTACTGAGGACAGGGGGAGAGACCCAGTACTTC
CDR3 protein: CASSLLRTGGETQYF
V gene: TRBV7-8
J gene: TRBJ2-5
clone size: NA
D gene: TRBD1

CDR3 DNA: TGTGCCAGTAGTAAGAACGCTCAGCCCCAGCATTTT
CDR3 protein: CASSKNAQPQHF
V gene: TRBV19
J gene: TRBJ1-5
clone size: NA
D gene: NA

CDR3 DNA: TGTGCCAGCAGCTTAGGACAGGGCCGTGGCTACACCTTC
CDR3 protein: CASSLGQGRGYTF
V gene: TRBV7-3
J gene: TRBJ1-2
clone size: NA
D gene: TRBD1

CDR3 DNA: TGTGCCAGCAGTTACGCGGGACAGTACTATGGCTACACCTTC
CDR3 protein: CASSYAGQYYGYTF
V gene: TRBV6-5
J gene: TRBJ1-2
clone size: NA
D gene: TRBD1

CDR3 DNA: TGTGCCAGCAGTCCAGACAGCTACGAGCAGTACTTC
CDR3 protein: CASSPDSYEQYF
V gene: TRBV28
J gene: TRBJ2-7
clone size: NA
D gene: NA

CDR3 DNA: TGTGCCACCAGCAGAGAACTGACAGGGAAGAACTATGGCTACACCTTC
CDR3 protein: CATSRELTGKNYGYTF
V gene: TRBV15
J gene: TRBJ1-2
clone size: NA
D gene: TRBD1

CDR3 DNA: TGCGCCAGCAGCCCTCTTCCAGGGTCCACTGAAGCTTTCTTT
CDR3 protein: CASSPLPGSTEAFF
V gene: TRBV4-3
J gene: TRBJ1-1
clone size: few
D gene: NA

CDR3 DNA: TGTGCCAGCAGCTCCGGGCAGTTGACAGATACGCAGTATTTT
CDR3 protein: CASSSGQLTDTQYF
V gene: TRBV7-3
J gene: TRBJ2-3
clone size: NA
D gene: NA

CDR3 DNA: TGTGCCAGCAGCTTTGACAGTAACATGAACACTGAAGCTTTCTTT
CDR3 protein: CASSFDSNMNTEAFF
V gene: TRBV7-2
J gene: TRBJ1-1
clone size: NA
D gene: NA

CDR3 DNA: TGTGCCAGCAGCCCCTTGGACAGGGGCAATCAGCCCCAGCATTTT
CDR3 protein: CASSPLDRGNQPQHF
V gene: TRBV5-5
J gene: TRBJ1-5
clone size: few
D gene: TRBD1

CDR3 DNA: TGTGCCAGCCGGAGAGCTTCTACCTACGAGCAGTACTTC
CDR3 protein: CASRRASTYEQYF
V gene: TRBV7-2
J gene: TRBJ2-7
clone size: once
D gene: NA

CDR3 DNA: TGTGCCAGCAGCAACAGGGACACCGGGGAGCTGTTTTTT
CDR3 protein: CASSNRDTGELFF
V gene: TRBV2
J gene: TRBJ2-2
clone size: NA
D gene: NA

CDR3 DNA: TGTGCCTGGAGTGTGAACGGGGGGGCCGAGGGCGAGCAGTTCTTC
CDR3 protein: CAWSVNGGAEGEQFF
V gene: TRBV30
J gene: TRBJ2-1
clone size: NA
D gene: TRBD2

CDR3 DNA: TGTGCCAGCAGCTTAGGAGGAGCCCACAATCAGCCCCAGCATTTT
CDR3 protein: CASSLGGAHNQPQHF
V gene: TRBV7-3
J gene: TRBJ1-5
clone size: NA
D gene: NA

CDR3 DNA: TGTGCCAGCAGCTTAGAGGGCCTCGAGCAGCCCCAGCATTTT
CDR3 protein: CASSLEGLEQPQHF
V gene: TRBV5-6
J gene: TRBJ1-5
clone size: NA
D gene: NA

CDR3 DNA: TGCGCCAGCAGCTTGGGTGGACAGGGCGCGGGCTACACCTTC
CDR3 protein: CASSLGGQGAGYTF
V gene: TRBV5-1
J gene: TRBJ1-2
clone size: NA
D gene: TRBD1

CDR3 DNA: TGTGCCAGTAGTATATCAGGCAACAATCAGCCCCAGCATTTT
CDR3 protein: CASSISGNNQPQHF
V gene: TRBV19
J gene: TRBJ1-5
clone size: NA
D gene: NA

CDR3 DNA: TGTGCCTGGAGTGTTTTTGGTACTGAAGCTTTCTTT
CDR3 protein: CAWSVFGTEAFF
V gene: TRBV30
J gene: TRBJ1-1
clone size: NA
D gene: NA

CDR3 DNA: TGTGCCAGCAGCCCCGGGGGCACAGATACGCAGTATTTT
CDR3 protein: CASSPGGTDTQYF
V gene: TRBV7-2
J gene: TRBJ2-3
clone size: NA
D gene: NA

CDR3 DNA: TGTGCCAGCAGTACACGCGGGGGGGCCTGGCATAATGAGCAGTTCTTC
CDR3 protein: CASSTRGGAWHNEQFF
V gene: TRBV27
J gene: TRBJ2-1
clone size: few
D gene: TRBD2

CDR3 DNA: TGTGCCAGCAGCTTCGCGGGACAGGGCTACAATGAGCAGTTCTTC
CDR3 protein: CASSFAGQGYNEQFF
V gene: TRBV7-3
J gene: TRBJ2-1
clone size: NA
D gene: TRBD1

CDR3 DNA: TGTGCCAGCAGCTTAGCGGGTCCGGGGTTGGGAGACAATGAGCAGTTCTTC
CDR3 protein: CASSLAGPGLGDNEQFF
V gene: TRBV7-2
J gene: TRBJ2-1
clone size: few
D gene: NA

CDR3 DNA: TGTGCCTGGAGGGGTTCTAGGAACACCGGGGAGCTGTTTTTT
CDR3 protein: CAWRGSRNTGELFF
V gene: TRBV30
J gene: TRBJ2-2
clone size: NA
D gene: NA

CDR3 DNA: TGCAGCGTTCGGGGCAGGGGCGCAGATACGCAGTATTTT
CDR3 protein: CSVRGRGADTQYF
V gene: TRBV29-1
J gene: TRBJ2-3
clone size: NA
D gene: NA

CDR3 DNA: TGTGCCAGTAGTATAAAGAGGAACACTGAAGCTTTCTTT
CDR3 protein: CASSIKRNTEAFF
V gene: TRBV19
J gene: TRBJ1-1
clone size: NA
D gene: NA

CDR3 DNA: TGTGCCAGCAGTGAAGTCGACAGCGGGGGCTACACCTTC
CDR3 protein: CASSEVDSGGYTF
V gene: TRBV2
J gene: TRBJ1-2
clone size: NA
D gene: NA

CDR3 DNA: TGTGCCTGGGGGAGTAATGAAGCTTTCTTT
CDR3 protein: CAWGSNEAFF
V gene: TRBV30
J gene: TRBJ1-1
clone size: once
D gene: NA

CDR3 DNA: TGTGCCAGTAGTATGGGTCCCGGGACAGCCCAAAACATTCAGTACTTC
CDR3 protein: CASSMGPGTAQNIQYF
V gene: TRBV19
J gene: TRBJ2-4
clone size: NA
D gene: TRBD1

CDR3 DNA: TGCAGCGTTGCGAGCGACAGGGGGCGGAATACGCAGTATTTT
CDR3 protein: CSVASDRGRNTQYF
V gene: TRBV29-1
J gene: TRBJ2-3
clone size: NA
D gene: TRBD1

CDR3 DNA: TGCAGCGTTCGGGGGGGAGGCGCAGATACGCAGTATTTT
CDR3 protein: CSVRGGGADTQYF
V gene: TRBV29-1
J gene: TRBJ2-3
clone size: NA
D gene: TRBD2

CDR3 DNA: TGCAGCGTTGAGGGGACAGAAGAGACCCAGTACTTC
CDR3 protein: CSVEGTEETQYF
V gene: TRBV29-1
J gene: TRBJ2-5
clone size: few
D gene: TRBD1

CDR3 DNA: TGTGCCACCTGGGTAGGGGGCGCCGCCGATACGCAGTATTTT
CDR3 protein: CATWVGGAADTQYF
V gene: TRBV15
J gene: TRBJ2-3
clone size: NA
D gene: TRBD1

CDR3 DNA: TGCAGTGCTAGTGATGGGGATAACAGGGATTTT
CDR3 protein: CSASDGDNRDF
V gene: TRBV20-1
J gene: TRBJ2-3
clone size: NA
D gene: NA

CDR3 DNA: TGTGCCAGCACTGAATACCGGCGGGACATCGACGGCTCTGGGGCCAACGTCCTGACTTTC
CDR3 protein: CASTEYRRDIDGSGANVLTF
V gene: TRBV6-1
J gene: TRBJ2-6
clone size: few
D gene: NA

CDR3 DNA: TGTGCCAGCAGCGTTCGGGTCTTTAACACTGAAGCTTTCTTT
CDR3 protein: CASSVRVFNTEAFF
V gene: TRBV9
J gene: TRBJ1-1
clone size: NA
D gene: NA

CDR3 DNA: TGCGCCAGCAGCCAAGGGTCGGGCCTAAACTACAATGAGCAGTTCTTC
CDR3 protein: CASSQGSGLNYNEQFF
V gene: TRBV4-1
J gene: TRBJ2-1
clone size: NA
D gene: NA

CDR3 DNA: TGTGCCAGCAGCCCCAGAGGGAGAAACACCGGGGAGCTGTTTTTT
CDR3 protein: CASSPRGRNTGELFF
V gene: TRBV7-2
J gene: TRBJ2-2
clone size: NA
D gene: NA

CDR3 DNA: TGTGCCACCAGCAGATCCGGGACTAGTCGCGATGAGCAGTTCTTC
CDR3 protein: CATSRSGTSRDEQFF
V gene: TRBV15
J gene: TRBJ2-1
clone size: few
D gene: TRBD2

CDR3 DNA: TGCGCCAGCAGCTTGAGACAGTCCGGGGAGCTGTTTTTT
CDR3 protein: CASSLRQSGELFF
V gene: TRBV5-1
J gene: TRBJ2-2
clone size: few
D gene: NA

CDR3 DNA: TGCGCCAGCAGCTTGAATACAGGCTCGAATCAGCCCCAGCATTTT
CDR3 protein: CASSLNTGSNQPQHF
V gene: TRBV5-1
J gene: TRBJ1-5
clone size: NA
D gene: NA